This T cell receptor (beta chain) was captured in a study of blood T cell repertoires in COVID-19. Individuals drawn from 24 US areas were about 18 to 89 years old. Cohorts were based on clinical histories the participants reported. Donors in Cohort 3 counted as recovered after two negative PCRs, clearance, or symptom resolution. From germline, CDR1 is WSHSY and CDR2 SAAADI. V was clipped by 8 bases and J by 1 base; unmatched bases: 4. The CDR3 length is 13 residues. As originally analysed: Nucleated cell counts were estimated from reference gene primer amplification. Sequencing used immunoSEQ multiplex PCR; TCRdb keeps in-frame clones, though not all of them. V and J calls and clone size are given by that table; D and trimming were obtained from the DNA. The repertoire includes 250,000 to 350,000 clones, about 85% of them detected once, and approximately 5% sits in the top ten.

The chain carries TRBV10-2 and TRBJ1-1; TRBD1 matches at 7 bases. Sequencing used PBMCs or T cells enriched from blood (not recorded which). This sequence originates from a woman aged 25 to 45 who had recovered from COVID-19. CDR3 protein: CASLRTGNTEAFF. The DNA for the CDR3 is TGCGCCAGCCTACGGACAGGGAACACTGAAGCTTTCTTT.